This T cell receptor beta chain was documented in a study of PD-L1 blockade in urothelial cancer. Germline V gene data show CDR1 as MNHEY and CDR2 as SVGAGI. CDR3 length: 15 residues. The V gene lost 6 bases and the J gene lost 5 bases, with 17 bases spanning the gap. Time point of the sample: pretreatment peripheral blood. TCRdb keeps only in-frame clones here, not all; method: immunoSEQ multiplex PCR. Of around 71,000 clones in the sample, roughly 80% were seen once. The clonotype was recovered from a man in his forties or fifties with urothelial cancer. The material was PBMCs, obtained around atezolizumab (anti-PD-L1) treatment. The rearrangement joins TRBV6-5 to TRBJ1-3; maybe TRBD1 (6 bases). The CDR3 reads CASSMEGGSRNTIYF. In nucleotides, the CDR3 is TGTGCCAGCAGCATGGAGGGGGGGAGTAGAAACACCATATATTTT.